This T cell receptor (beta chain) was profiled in a study of T-cell reconstitution after alpha-beta-depleted transplantation in children. Study-level points and caveats: Reports say that about two months after transplant, the alpha-beta T cells came out of several hundred graft clones that had expanded. Certain patients had high TCRbeta diversity at day 60, and it came from recipient T cells and thymic progenitors that survived. One year post-transplant, T-cell counts and diversity were largely derived from T cells produced anew.

As for this clonotype: What it binds is not known. With a much larger clone just one base away, this may be a read error.

The CDR3 loop spans 17 amino acids. Germline loops: CDR1 MDHEN, CDR2 SYDVKM. The V gene lost 8 bases and the J gene lost 0 bases, with 17 bases spanning the gap. The TCRbeta library was prepared with unique molecular identifiers. TCRdb processed the PCR reads anew with MiXCR; each CDR3 protein has one entry. Of approximately 290,000 distinct CDR3 sequences listed, roughly 12% are singletons. This receptor was taken from a male patient aged 2-10 years who had a stem cell transplant for chronic granulomatous disease, so the T cells may come from the graft donor. The specimen was peripheral blood, collected 180 days after TCRalphabeta/CD19-depleted stem cell transplant. The V and J genes are TRBV28 and TRBJ2-6, with D perhaps TRBD1 (6 bases). This CDR3 is CASGPLQGLSGANVLTF. The CDR3 DNA reads as TGTGCCAGCGGCCCACTACAGGGCCTCTCTGGGGCCAACGTCCTGACTTTC.